Detailed here is one T cell receptor (beta chain). These data come from a study of PD-1 blockade in mismatch repair-deficient tumors. Germline CDR1 and CDR2: SEHNR and FQNEAQ (reference sequence). The CDR3 extends over 13 amino acids. The ends were cut back, 4 bases at V and 0 bases at J, with 7 bases in the middle. TCRdb's copy holds only in-frame clones and misses some; the assay was immunoSEQ multiplex PCR. The data show about 79,000 clones, approximately 80% seen once. The sequencing used peripheral blood, collected 44 weeks after starting pembrolizumab. The sequence was obtained from an adult with mismatch repair-deficient cancer. The chain combines TRBV7-9 with TRBJ2-7, with D possibly being TRBD1 (6 bases). The CDR3: CASSSGDSYEQYF. The CDR3 DNA is TGTGCCAGCAGCTCAGGGGACTCCTACGAGCAGTACTTC.